This TCR beta chain comes out of a study of T cell responses to AZD1222 COVID-19 vaccine. Notes on the study in general: The donors showed a predominance of white British ancestry and of females, with possible underestimation of clonal diversity. Two doses of AZD1222 preceded a rise in Spike-specific TCR breadth and depth. Just a handful of people given AZD1222 tested seropositive at baseline.

Sequencing was performed with immunoSEQ multiplex PCR; in TCRdb, only in-frame clones are kept and a portion is missing. The table lists 40,000 to 45,000 clones, roughly 78% of them singletons. The V end lost 5 bases, the J end lost 4 bases, and 11 bases lay between the germline ends. This CDR3 contains 13 residues. Germline V gene data show CDR1 as SSHAT and CDR2 as FNYEAQ (reference sequence). As to this clone: Its antigen is currently unknown.

The source was peripheral blood, collected 28 days after the second dose of the MenACWY control vaccine. The source is an adult who received the MenACWY meningococcal vaccine as a control. This chain connects TRBV7-7 to TRBJ1-1; D gene uncertain. For the CDR3, the DNA is TGTGCCAGCAGCCCCTCACCCGGCACTGAAGCTTTCTTT. The encoded protein is CASSPSPGTEAFF.